The entry that follows covers one T cell receptor beta chain sequence. The antigen remains undetermined. Using immunoSEQ multiplex PCR, the repertoire was profiled, and TCRdb retains in-frame clones only, with some absent. The sample holds 120,000 or so clones; roughly 90% are singletons and the top ten take 0.85% to 1.3%. This sample was included in a study of T cell responses to AZD1222 COVID-19 vaccine. Germline CDR1 is SGHTA and CDR2 is FQGTGA. CDR3 length: 13 amino acids. V trimming: 4 bases; J trimming: 4 bases; junction bases outside the gene matches: 1. Broader study findings: Repertoires were obtained only post-peak T cell response. In the spike-specific TCR repertoire, nearly half reportedly target unmutated variant regions.

The sample was peripheral blood, taken on day 0 of AZD1222 vaccination. The clonotype comes from an adult in good health. The chain recombines TRBV7-3 with TRBJ2-5, with 9 bases identical to TRBD1. CDR3 in amino acids: CASSSGQGETQYF. CDR3 in DNA: TGTGCCAGCAGCTCGGGACAGGGAGAGACCCAGTACTTC.